Only one count was recorded for the clone carrying this T cell receptor beta chain. The antigen is unknown. At the DNA level, this CDR3 is encoded by other sequences in the same sample as well. Produced via immunoSEQ multiplex PCR; TCRdb's table is partial and in-frame only. The data contain 90,000 to 140,000 clones, more than 70% of them singletons. The data are from a study of T cell responses to AZD1222 COVID-19 vaccine. Study-wide findings and caveats: An increase in Spike-specific TCR breadth and depth was observed after two AZD1222 doses.

J gave up 0 bases and V 2 bases, and 4 bases lay outside the gene matches. CDR1 is MNHNS and CDR2 is SASEGT in the germline V gene. The CDR3 contains 15 residues. The source was peripheral blood, collected on day 0 of AZD1222 vaccination. The clonotype comes from an adult in good health. V is TRBV6-1 and J is TRBJ2-7; 7 nucleotides line up with TRBD1. CDR3 protein: CASSEKRQGSYEQYF. As DNA, the CDR3 is TGTGCCAGCAGTGAAAAGAGACAGGGCTCCTACGAGCAGTACTTC.